This is a list of T cell receptor beta chains from one sample in a study of blood T cell repertoires in COVID-19. TCRdb keeps only in-frame clones here, not all; method: immunoSEQ multiplex PCR. The sample includes about 260,000 clones, over 70% of them seen just once. Sequences were obtained from peripheral blood. The receptors originated from a woman in her thirties or forties who had recovered from COVID-19. CDR3s include the opening cysteine and the closing phenylalanine or tryptophan. D genes are given only for firm matches. Size is stated for part of the rows, as once, few or many counts, or as a class when the clone is expanded.

NA,TRBV5-1,NA,TRBJ2-5,CASSWIGGQETQYF,TGCGCCAGCAGCTGGATCGGCGGGCAAGAGACCCAGTACTTC
NA,TRBV7-2,TRBD1,TRBJ1-6,CASSLAHRGSSPLHF,TGTGCCAGCAGCTTAGCGCACAGGGGTAGTTCACCCCTCCACTTT
few,TRBV10-1,TRBD1,TRBJ1-2,CASSERQGGGYTF,TGCGCCAGCAGTGAGAGGCAGGGGGGAGGCTACACCTTC
few,TRBV5-6,NA,TRBJ1-1,CASSLDRNTEAFF,TGTGCCAGCAGCTTGGACAGGAACACTGAAGCTTTCTTT
NA,TRBV4-1,NA,TRBJ1-1,CASRGPDRFNLNTEAFF,TGCGCCAGCAGGGGCCCGGACAGATTTAACCTGAACACTGAAGCTTTCTTT
NA,TRBV3-1/TRBV3-2,NA,TRBJ1-5,CASSAVSNQPQHF,TGTGCCAGCAGCGCGGTTAGCAATCAGCCCCAGCATTTT
NA,TRBV5-4,TRBD1,TRBJ1-2,CASSPLDRGYGYTF,TGTGCCAGCAGCCCCCTCGACAGGGGATATGGCTACACCTTC
NA,TRBV7-2,NA,TRBJ1-1,CASSGGEARSAFF,TGTGCCAGCAGCGGCGGGGAGGCCCGATCGGCTTTCTTT
few,TRBV4-1,TRBD1,TRBJ2-3,CASSQVRQGAKTDTQYF,TGCGCCAGCAGCCAAGTCCGACAGGGGGCTAAGACAGATACGCAGTATTTT
NA,TRBV5-6,NA,TRBJ2-7,CASSGGTALTYEQYF,TGTGCCAGCAGCGGGGGGACAGCCTTAACCTACGAGCAGTACTTC
NA,TRBV2,TRBD1,TRBJ2-1,CASSLTGQVYNEQFF,TGTGCCAGCAGTCTAACGGGACAGGTTTACAATGAGCAGTTCTTC
NA,TRBV7-6,NA,TRBJ1-3,CASSPFLGEVGNTIYF,TGTGCCAGCAGCCCGTTTCTTGGGGAGGTTGGAAACACCATATATTTT
NA,TRBV4-3,TRBD1,TRBJ1-6,CASSPGQGDSPLHF,TGCGCCAGCAGCCCGGGACAGGGGGATTCACCCCTCCACTTT
NA,TRBV6-5,NA,TRBJ1-5,CATYYRAGNQPQHF,TGTGCCACCTATTACAGGGCTGGCAATCAGCCCCAGCATTTT
NA,TRBV6-5,NA,TRBJ2-2,CASSYGGFTGELFF,TGTGCCAGCAGTTACGGAGGGTTCACCGGGGAGCTGTTTTTT
NA,TRBV5-4,TRBD2,TRBJ2-1,CASSSQGLGYNEQFF,TGTGCCAGCAGCTCACAGGGACTAGGCTACAATGAGCAGTTCTTC
NA,TRBV6-5,NA,TRBJ2-1,CASTDYGEQFF,TGTGCCAGCACGGACTACGGGGAGCAGTTCTTC
NA,TRBV7-8,NA,TRBJ2-5,CASSPSSRGGGRETQYF,TGTGCCAGCAGCCCCTCTTCGCGCGGGGGCGGGAGAGAGACCCAGTACTTC
NA,TRBV3-1/TRBV3-2,NA,TRBJ1-6,CASSLDLRVFIGSPLHF,TGTGCCAGCAGCCTGGATCTGAGGGTTTTCATCGGATCACCCCTCCACTTT
NA,TRBV6-2/TRBV6-3,TRBD1,TRBJ1-2,CASSYAWQGALPNYGYTF,TGTGCCAGCAGTTACGCTTGGCAGGGGGCGCTTCCTAACTATGGCTACACCTTC
NA,TRBV18,NA,TRBJ1-2,CASSPRQWASGYTF,TGTGCCAGCTCACCTCGACAATGGGCAAGTGGCTACACCTTC
NA,TRBV5-4,NA,TRBJ1-6,CASKPTGYNSPLHF,TGTGCCAGCAAACCCACAGGGTATAATTCACCCCTCCACTTT
NA,TRBV27,NA,TRBJ2-7,CASSHEGSYEQYF,TGTGCCAGCAGTCATGAGGGTTCCTACGAGCAGTACTTC
NA,TRBV5-1,NA,TRBJ1-2,CASSLDPGNYGYTF,TGCGCCAGCAGCTTGGATCCGGGAAACTATGGCTACACCTTC
NA,TRBV19,TRBD1,TRBJ2-7,CASSADRVEQYF,TGTGCCAGTAGTGCCGACAGGGTGGAGCAGTACTTC
NA,TRBV27,NA,TRBJ1-4,CASSLLGRRGEKLFF,TGTGCCAGCAGTTTATTGGGGCGTAGGGGAGAAAAACTGTTTTTT
NA,TRBV6-5,NA,TRBJ2-1,CASRLNLLWAHEQFF,TGTGCCAGCAGGCTAAACCTTCTATGGGCCCATGAGCAGTTCTTC
few,TRBV5-1,NA,TRBJ1-1,CASSLGNTYEAFF,TGCGCCAGCAGCTTGGGAAATACCTACGAAGCTTTCTTT
NA,TRBV7-9,TRBD1,TRBJ1-2,CASSATGANYGYTF,TGTGCCAGCAGCGCCACAGGGGCGAACTATGGCTACACCTTC